The source of this T cell receptor beta chain is a study of post-analysis software for immune sequencing data. The study, taken as a whole, reports: Relative to controls, patients with multiple sclerosis showed significantly lower normalized Chao1 diversity. Patients showed TRBV5-6, TRBV5-1 and TRBV20-1 among five TRBV segments more frequent than in controls.

The germline V and J ends were trimmed by 5 bases and 7 bases, with 15 bases remaining between them. This CDR3 has 14 residues. Germline V CDR1 and CDR2: ENHRY, SYGVKD. Prepared libraries of TCR beta cDNA carried unique molecular identifiers. TCRdb re-analysed the PCR reads in MiXCR, keeping a single row per CDR3 protein. Counted here are fewer than 850,000 distinct CDR3 sequences, 25% to 30% occurring once; the ten biggest clones make up approximately 0.55%. As concerns this clonotype: Its antigen remains unknown.

Sequenced input: blood. The receptor was derived from a girl aged 5 to 17 with multiple sclerosis. The chain carries TRBV10-3 and TRBJ1-5; the D is unclear. The CDR3 nucleotides read TGTGCCATCAGTTTGGACCCGGCGGGCCAGCCCCAGCATTTT. Translating gives CAISLDPAGQPQHF.